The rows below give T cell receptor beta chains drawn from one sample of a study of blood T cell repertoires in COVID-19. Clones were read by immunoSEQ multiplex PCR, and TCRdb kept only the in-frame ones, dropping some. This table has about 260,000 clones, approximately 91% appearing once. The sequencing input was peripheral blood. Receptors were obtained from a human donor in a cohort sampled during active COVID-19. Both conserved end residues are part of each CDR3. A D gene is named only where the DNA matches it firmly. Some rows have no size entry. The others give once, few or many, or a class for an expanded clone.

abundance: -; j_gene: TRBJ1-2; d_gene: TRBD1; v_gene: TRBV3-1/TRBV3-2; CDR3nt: TGTGCCAGCAGCCAAACCCCAGGGGGCAGTGGCTACACCTTC; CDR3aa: CASSQTPGGSGYTF
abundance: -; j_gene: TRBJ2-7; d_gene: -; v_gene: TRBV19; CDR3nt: TGTGCCAGTAGTCATCCCTCGGGGGACGGGAGCTTACAGTACTTC; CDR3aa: CASSHPSGDGSLQYF
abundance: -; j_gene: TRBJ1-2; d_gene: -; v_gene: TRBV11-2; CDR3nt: TGTGCCAGCAGAACCCCCGGGGAATATGGCTACACCTTC; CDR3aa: CASRTPGEYGYTF
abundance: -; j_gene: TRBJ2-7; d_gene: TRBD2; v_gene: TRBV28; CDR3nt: TGTGCCAGCAGGATTAGCGGGAGCCCCAACGAGCAGTACTTC; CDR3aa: CASRISGSPNEQYF
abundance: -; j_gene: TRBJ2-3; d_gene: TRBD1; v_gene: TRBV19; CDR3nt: TGTGCCAGTAGACACAGGGGGAACACAGATACGCAGTATTTT; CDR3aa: CASRHRGNTDTQYF
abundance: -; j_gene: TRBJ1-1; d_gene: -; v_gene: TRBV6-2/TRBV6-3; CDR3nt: TGTGCCAGCAGTTTACAGGGAACCACGAACACTGAAGCTTTCTTT; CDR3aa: CASSLQGTTNTEAFF
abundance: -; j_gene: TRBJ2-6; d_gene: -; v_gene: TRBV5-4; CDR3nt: TGTGCCAGCAGTTTTCCGACTCCGAGCTCTGGGGCCAACGTCCTGACTTTC; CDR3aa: CASSFPTPSSGANVLTF
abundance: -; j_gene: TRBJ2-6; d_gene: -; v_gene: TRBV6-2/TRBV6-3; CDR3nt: TGTGCCAGCAGCAAATCCCCCCCGGGACAACTCTCTGGGGCCAACGTCCTGACTTTC; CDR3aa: CASSKSPPGQLSGANVLTF
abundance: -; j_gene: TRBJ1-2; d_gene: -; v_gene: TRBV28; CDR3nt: TGTGCCAGCAGCCGGCGGGCCATTGTCTATGGCTACACCTTC; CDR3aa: CASSRRAIVYGYTF
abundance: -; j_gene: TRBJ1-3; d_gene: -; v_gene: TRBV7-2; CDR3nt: TGTGCCAGCAGCCCGGTCAGGGGCTCTGGAAACACCATATATTTT; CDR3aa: CASSPVRGSGNTIYF
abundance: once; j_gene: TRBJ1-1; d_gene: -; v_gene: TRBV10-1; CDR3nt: TGCGCCAGCAGTGTGGGGGCAGGCCGGGCTTCCGAAGCTTTCTTT; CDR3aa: CASSVGAGRASEAFF
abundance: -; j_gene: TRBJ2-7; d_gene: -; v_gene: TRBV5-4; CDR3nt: TGTGCCAGCAGCTATATTGGGGACTCCCCGAGGGAGCAGTACTTC; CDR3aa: CASSYIGDSPREQYF
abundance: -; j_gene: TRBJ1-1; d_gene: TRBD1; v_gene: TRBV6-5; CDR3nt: TGTGCCAGCAGTTACGACAGGGGGGCTTCCGAAGCTTTCTTT; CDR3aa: CASSYDRGASEAFF
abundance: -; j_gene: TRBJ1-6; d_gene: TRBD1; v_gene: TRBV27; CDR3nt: TGTGCCAGCAGTTGGGGGACAGCAAACTATAATTCACCCCTCCACTTT; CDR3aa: CASSWGTANYNSPLHF
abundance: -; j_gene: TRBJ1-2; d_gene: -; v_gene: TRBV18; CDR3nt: TGTGCCAGCTCACCAGCACGAGGATCTGGCTACACCTTC; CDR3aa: CASSPARGSGYTF
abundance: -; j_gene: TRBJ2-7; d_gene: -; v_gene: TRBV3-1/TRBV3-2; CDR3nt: TGTGCCAGCAGCCTTAACCCGGCCCACCGGGCCTACGAGCAGTACTTC; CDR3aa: CASSLNPAHRAYEQYF
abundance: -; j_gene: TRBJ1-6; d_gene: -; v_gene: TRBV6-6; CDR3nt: TGTGCCAGCAGCCTAGGGGGGGATTCACCCCTCCACTTT; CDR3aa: CASSLGGDSPLHF
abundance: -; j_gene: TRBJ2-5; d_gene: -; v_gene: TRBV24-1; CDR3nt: TGTGCCACCAGTGATGGAGGGCTAGTTCAGACCCAGTACTTC; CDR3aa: CATSDGGLVQTQYF
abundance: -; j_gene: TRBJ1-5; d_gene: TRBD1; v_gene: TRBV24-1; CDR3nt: TGTGCCACCAGTGACCCTCGACAGGGAAGTCAGCCCCAGCATTTT; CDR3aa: CATSDPRQGSQPQHF
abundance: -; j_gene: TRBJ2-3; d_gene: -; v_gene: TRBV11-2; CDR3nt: TGTGCCAGCAGCTTTGGGGGGTACCAAAGCACAGATACGCAGTATTTT; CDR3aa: CASSFGGYQSTDTQYF
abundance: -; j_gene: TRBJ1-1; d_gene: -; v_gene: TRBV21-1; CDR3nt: TGTGCCTACAGGGGCAGGGGAGGAGGAACTGAAGCTTTCTTT; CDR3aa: CAYRGRGGGTEAFF
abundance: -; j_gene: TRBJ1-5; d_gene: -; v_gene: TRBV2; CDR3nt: TGTGCCAGCAGTGAAGGCCAGACTAGCGGGGGTCAGCCCCAGCATTTT; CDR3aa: CASSEGQTSGGQPQHF
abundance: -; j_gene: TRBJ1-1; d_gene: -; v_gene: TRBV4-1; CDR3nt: TGCGCCAGCAGCGCGAACTCGAACACTGAAGCTTTCTTT; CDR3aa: CASSANSNTEAFF
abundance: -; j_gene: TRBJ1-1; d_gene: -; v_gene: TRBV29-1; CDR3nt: TGCAGCGTTGATGCGGGGGGAATGACTGAAGCTTTCTTT; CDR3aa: CSVDAGGMTEAFF
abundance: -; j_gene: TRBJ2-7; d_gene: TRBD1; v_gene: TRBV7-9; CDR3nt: TGTGCCAGCAGCCGACCCGGACAGGGCTACGAGCAGTACTTC; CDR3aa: CASSRPGQGYEQYF
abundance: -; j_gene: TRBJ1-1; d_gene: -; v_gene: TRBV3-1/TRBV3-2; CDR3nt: TGTGCCAGCAGCCAAAAGGGGATGAACACTGAAGCTTTCTTT; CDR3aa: CASSQKGMNTEAFF
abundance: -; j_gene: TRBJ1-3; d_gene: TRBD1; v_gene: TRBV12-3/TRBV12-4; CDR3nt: TGTGCCAGCAGGCGACAGGGTGGAAACACCATATATTTT; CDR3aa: CASRRQGGNTIYF
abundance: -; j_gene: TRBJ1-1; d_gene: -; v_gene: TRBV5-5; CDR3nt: TGTGCCAGCAGCTTGGGTCTTGCAGGGGCATTCACTGAAGCTTTCTTT; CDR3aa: CASSLGLAGAFTEAFF
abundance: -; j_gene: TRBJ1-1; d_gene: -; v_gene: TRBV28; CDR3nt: TGTGCCAGCAGTGTCAGGGGAAGTTCGACTGAAGCTTTCTTT; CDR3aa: CASSVRGSSTEAFF
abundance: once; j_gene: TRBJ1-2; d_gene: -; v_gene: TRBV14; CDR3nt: TGTGCCAGCAGCCCTATTATCGGCTATGGCTACACCTTC; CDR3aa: CASSPIIGYGYTF
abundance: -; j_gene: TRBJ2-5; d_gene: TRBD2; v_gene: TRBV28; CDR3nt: TGTGCCAGCAGTTTCGCCGGGACTAGCGGACAAGAGACCCAGTACTTC; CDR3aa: CASSFAGTSGQETQYF
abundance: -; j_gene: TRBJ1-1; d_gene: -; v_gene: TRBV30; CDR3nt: TGTGCCTGGACAGGTATGAACACTGAAGCTTTCTTT; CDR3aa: CAWTGMNTEAFF
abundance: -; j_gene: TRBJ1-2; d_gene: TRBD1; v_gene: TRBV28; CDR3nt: TGTGCCAGCAGTTTAACAGGGGGGCCTGGCTACACCTTC; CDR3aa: CASSLTGGPGYTF
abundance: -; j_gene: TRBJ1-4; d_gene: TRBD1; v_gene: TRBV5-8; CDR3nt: TGTGCCAGCAGCCAATACAGAGGGGGCGGGAATGAAAAACTGTTTTTT; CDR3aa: CASSQYRGGGNEKLFF
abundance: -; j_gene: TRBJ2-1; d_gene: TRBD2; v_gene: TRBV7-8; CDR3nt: TGTGCCAGCAGCTTTCCTAGCGGGAGACTTTACAATGAGCAGTTCTTC; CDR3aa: CASSFPSGRLYNEQFF
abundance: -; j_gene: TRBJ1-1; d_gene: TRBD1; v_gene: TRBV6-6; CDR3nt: TGTGCCAGCAGGACCGGGACAGACATGATGAACACTGAAGCTTTCTTT; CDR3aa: CASRTGTDMMNTEAFF
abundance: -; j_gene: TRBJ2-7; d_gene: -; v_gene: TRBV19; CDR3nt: TGTGCCAGTAGTATAGGGTCAGGGACACCCTACGAGCAGTACTTC; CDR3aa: CASSIGSGTPYEQYF
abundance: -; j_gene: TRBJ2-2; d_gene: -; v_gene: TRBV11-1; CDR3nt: TGTGCCAGCAGTTTAAGATGGAGCACCGGGGAGCTGTTTTTT; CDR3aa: CASSLRWSTGELFF
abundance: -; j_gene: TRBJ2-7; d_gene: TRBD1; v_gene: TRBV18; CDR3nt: TGTGCCAGCTCCCTTATTCAAACGACCGGGACAGGGTTTAGCGAGCAGTACTTC; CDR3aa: CASSLIQTTGTGFSEQYF
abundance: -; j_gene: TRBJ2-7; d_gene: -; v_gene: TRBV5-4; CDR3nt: TGTGCCACCCGGTATGCTTCCTACGAGCAGTACTTC; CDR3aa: CATRYASYEQYF
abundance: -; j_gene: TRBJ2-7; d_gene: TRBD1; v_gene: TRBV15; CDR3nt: TGTGCCACCAGCAGACAATTAACAGGGGTCGAGCAGTACTTC; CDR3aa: CATSRQLTGVEQYF
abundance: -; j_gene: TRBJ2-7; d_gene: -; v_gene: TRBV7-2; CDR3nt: TGTGCCAGCAGCCCTGGCGGATCCCTCTACGAGCAGTACTTC; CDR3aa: CASSPGGSLYEQYF
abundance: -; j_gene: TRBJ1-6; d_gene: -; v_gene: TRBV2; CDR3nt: TGTGCCAGCAGCGACATTCCCGAAGCGGCCTTATATAATTCACCCCTCCACTTT; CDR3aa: CASSDIPEAALYNSPLHF
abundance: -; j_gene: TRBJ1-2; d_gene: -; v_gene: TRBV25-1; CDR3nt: TGTGCCAGCAGTGGAGTGGATGGGGGGAGCTCTGGCTACACCTTC; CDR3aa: CASSGVDGGSSGYTF
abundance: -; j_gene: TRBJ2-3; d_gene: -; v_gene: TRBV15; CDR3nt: TGTGCCACAGAGGGCGGTTTAACAGATACGCAGTATTTT; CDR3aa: CATEGGLTDTQYF
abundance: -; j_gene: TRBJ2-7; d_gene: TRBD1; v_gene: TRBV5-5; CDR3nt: TGTGCCAGCAGATCCGGGACAGGGGGTTTTGAGGAGCAGTACTTC; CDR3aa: CASRSGTGGFEEQYF
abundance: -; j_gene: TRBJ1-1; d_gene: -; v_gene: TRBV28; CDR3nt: TGTGCCAGCAGTTTTCAGGTCATGAACACTGAAGCTTTCTTT; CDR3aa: CASSFQVMNTEAFF
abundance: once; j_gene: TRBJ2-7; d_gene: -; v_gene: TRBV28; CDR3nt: TGTGCCAGCAGTCAGGTTACACTAGCCATACCCTACGAGCAGTACTTC; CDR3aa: CASSQVTLAIPYEQYF
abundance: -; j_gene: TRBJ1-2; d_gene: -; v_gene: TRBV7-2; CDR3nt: TGTGCCAGCAGCTTAGAGGGGCGGGGCAGCTATGGCTACACCTTC; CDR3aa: CASSLEGRGSYGYTF
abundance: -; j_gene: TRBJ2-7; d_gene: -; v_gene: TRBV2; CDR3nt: TGTGCCAGCAGTGAAGACGGAGTCTCCTACGAGCAGTACTTC; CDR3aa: CASSEDGVSYEQYF
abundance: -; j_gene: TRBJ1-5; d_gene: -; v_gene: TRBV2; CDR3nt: TGTGCCAGCAGGGGCAGAGATAGCAATCAGCCCCAGCATTTT; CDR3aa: CASRGRDSNQPQHF
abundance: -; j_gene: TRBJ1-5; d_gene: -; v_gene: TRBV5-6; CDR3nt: TGTGCCAGCAGCTGGGGCCAAGGGAGCAATCAGCCCCAGCATTTT; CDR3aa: CASSWGQGSNQPQHF
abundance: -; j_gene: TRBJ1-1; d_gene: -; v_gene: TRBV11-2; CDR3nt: TGTGCCAGCAGCTTAGGGACTTACACTGAAGCTTTCTTT; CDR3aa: CASSLGTYTEAFF
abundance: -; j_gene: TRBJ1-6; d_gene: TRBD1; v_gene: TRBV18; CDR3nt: TGTGCCAGCTCCCGGGACAGGGGGAATTCACCCCTCCACTTT; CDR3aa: CASSRDRGNSPLHF
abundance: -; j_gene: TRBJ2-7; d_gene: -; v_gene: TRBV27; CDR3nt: TGTGCCAGCAGTTTAGTGGCTCAGGCCACCTACGAGCAGTACTTC; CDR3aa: CASSLVAQATYEQYF
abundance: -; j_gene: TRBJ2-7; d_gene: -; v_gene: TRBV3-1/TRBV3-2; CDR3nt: TGTGCCAGCAGTAAAACGTCGCCCACACCCCCAGGACTTAACTCCTACGAGCAGTACTTC; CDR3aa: CASSKTSPTPPGLNSYEQYF
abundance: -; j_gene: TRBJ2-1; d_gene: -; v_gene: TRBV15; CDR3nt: TGTGCCACCAGCAGAGATCGGCTAGTGGCCAATGAGCAGTTCTTC; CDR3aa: CATSRDRLVANEQFF